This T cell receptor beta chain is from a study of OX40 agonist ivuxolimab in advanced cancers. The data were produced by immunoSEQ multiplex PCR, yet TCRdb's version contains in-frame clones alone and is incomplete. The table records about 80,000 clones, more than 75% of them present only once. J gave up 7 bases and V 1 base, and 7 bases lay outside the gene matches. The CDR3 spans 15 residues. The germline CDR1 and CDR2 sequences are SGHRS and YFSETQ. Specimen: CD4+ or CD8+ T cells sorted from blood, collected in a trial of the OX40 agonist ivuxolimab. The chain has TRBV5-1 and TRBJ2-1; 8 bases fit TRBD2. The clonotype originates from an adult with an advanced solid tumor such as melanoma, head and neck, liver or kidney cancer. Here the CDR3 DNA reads TGCGCCAGCAGCTTGACGGGAGGGCCGGGGAATGAGCAGTTCTTC. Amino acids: CASSLTGGPGNEQFF.